A selection of T cell receptor beta chains follows, all from one sample in a study of vaccination effects on CD4 cells after COVID-19. These receptors are not linked to any known antigen. The method was immunoSEQ multiplex PCR; TCRdb's version includes in-frame clones alone and lacks a portion of them. The sample consists of tens of thousands of clones, around 70% of them appearing once. Sequencing used CD4+ T cells from PBMCs cultured without peptide, obtained before COVID-19 vaccination. These receptors were obtained from a human donor who received a COVID-19 vaccine. Both conserved end residues are part of each CDR3. Each record gives: V gene, clone size, J gene, D gene, CDR3 protein, CDR3 DNA. The D gene is left open where the match is weak. Clone size, where shown, is once, few, many, or a class for clones that have expanded.

V gene: TRBV28; clone size: once; J gene: TRBJ2-7; D gene: TRBD1; CDR3 protein: CASSPLGTGSRYRYEQYF; CDR3 DNA: TGTGCCAGCAGCCCGCTCGGGACAGGGAGCCGGTATCGGTACGAGCAGTACTTC
V gene: TRBV19; clone size: .; J gene: TRBJ2-3; D gene: TRBD1; CDR3 protein: CASRDRGREDTQYF; CDR3 DNA: TGTGCCAGTAGGGACAGGGGGCGCGAAGATACGCAGTATTTT
V gene: TRBV12-3/TRBV12-4; clone size: .; J gene: TRBJ2-5; D gene: TRBD2; CDR3 protein: CASRVAGGETQYF; CDR3 DNA: TGTGCCAGCCGGGTGGCGGGGGGAGAGACCCAGTACTTC
V gene: TRBV7-2; clone size: .; J gene: TRBJ1-2; D gene: .; CDR3 protein: CASSLVGGDYTF; CDR3 DNA: TGTGCCAGCAGCTTAGTTGGCGGGGACTACACCTTC
V gene: TRBV28; clone size: .; J gene: TRBJ2-1; D gene: TRBD2; CDR3 protein: CASSFRLAGYNEQFF; CDR3 DNA: TGTGCCAGCAGTTTTCGACTAGCGGGATACAATGAGCAGTTCTTC
V gene: TRBV12-3/TRBV12-4; clone size: .; J gene: TRBJ1-2; D gene: TRBD1; CDR3 protein: CASSLEGQTGYTF; CDR3 DNA: TGTGCCAGCAGTTTAGAGGGACAGACTGGCTACACCTTC
V gene: TRBV30; clone size: .; J gene: TRBJ2-7; D gene: .; CDR3 protein: CAWSTNSGAYEQYF; CDR3 DNA: TGTGCCTGGAGTACAAATAGCGGAGCATACGAGCAGTACTTC
V gene: TRBV19; clone size: .; J gene: TRBJ1-5; D gene: TRBD1; CDR3 protein: CASSKQGISNQPQHF; CDR3 DNA: TGTGCCAGTAGTAAACAGGGGATTAGCAATCAGCCCCAGCATTTT
V gene: TRBV30; clone size: .; J gene: TRBJ2-4; D gene: .; CDR3 protein: CAWSVLRDLDIQYF; CDR3 DNA: TGTGCCTGGAGTGTACTAAGGGACTTGGACATTCAGTACTTC
V gene: TRBV2; clone size: .; J gene: TRBJ1-1; D gene: .; CDR3 protein: CASRDRIYRANTEAFF; CDR3 DNA: TGTGCCAGCAGGGATCGGATATACAGGGCGAACACTGAAGCTTTCTTT
V gene: TRBV27; clone size: few; J gene: TRBJ1-6; D gene: .; CDR3 protein: CASSPRGRIGSPLHF; CDR3 DNA: TGTGCCAGCAGCCCACGAGGGAGGATCGGTTCACCCCTCCACTTT
V gene: TRBV5-5; clone size: few; J gene: TRBJ2-2; D gene: .; CDR3 protein: CASSFDYTGELFF; CDR3 DNA: TGTGCCAGCAGCTTTGACTACACCGGGGAGCTGTTTTTT
V gene: TRBV3-1/TRBV3-2; clone size: .; J gene: TRBJ2-2; D gene: .; CDR3 protein: CASSPPAGELFF; CDR3 DNA: TGTGCCAGCAGTCCCCCCGCCGGGGAGCTGTTTTTT
V gene: TRBV28; clone size: .; J gene: TRBJ1-6; D gene: .; CDR3 protein: CASSSRGSWSPLHF; CDR3 DNA: TGTGCCAGCAGTTCCCGGGGGAGCTGGTCACCCCTCCACTTT
V gene: TRBV4-1; clone size: few; J gene: TRBJ1-5; D gene: .; CDR3 protein: CASSEVYSNQPQHF; CDR3 DNA: TGCGCCAGCAGTGAGGTTTATAGCAATCAGCCCCAGCATTTT
V gene: TRBV6-5; clone size: .; J gene: TRBJ2-1; D gene: TRBD2; CDR3 protein: CASRRLAGGNNEQFF; CDR3 DNA: TGTGCCAGCAGGCGACTAGCGGGGGGCAACAATGAGCAGTTCTTC
V gene: TRBV5-4; clone size: .; J gene: TRBJ1-2; D gene: .; CDR3 protein: CASSSPTGNYGYTF; CDR3 DNA: TGTGCCAGCAGCTCCCCGACAGGCAACTATGGCTACACCTTC
V gene: TRBV19; clone size: .; J gene: TRBJ2-7; D gene: .; CDR3 protein: CASSTYVGGYEQYF; CDR3 DNA: TGTGCCAGTAGTACGTACGTCGGGGGCTACGAGCAGTACTTC
V gene: TRBV6-6; clone size: .; J gene: TRBJ1-5; D gene: TRBD1; CDR3 protein: CASSPTGLNQPQHF; CDR3 DNA: TGTGCCAGCAGCCCGACAGGGCTCAATCAGCCCCAGCATTTT
V gene: TRBV5-6; clone size: .; J gene: TRBJ2-2; D gene: TRBD1; CDR3 protein: CASSSSWDSVNTGELFF; CDR3 DNA: TGTGCCAGCAGCTCCTCTTGGGACAGTGTGAACACCGGGGAGCTGTTTTTT
V gene: TRBV19; clone size: .; J gene: TRBJ2-2; D gene: .; CDR3 protein: CASGGRVPLDVELFF; CDR3 DNA: TGTGCCAGTGGGGGGCGAGTTCCCTTGGATGTGGAGCTGTTTTTT
V gene: TRBV7-9; clone size: .; J gene: TRBJ1-1; D gene: TRBD1; CDR3 protein: CASSTGQGMNTEAFF; CDR3 DNA: TGTGCCAGCAGCACTGGACAGGGGATGAACACTGAAGCTTTCTTT
V gene: TRBV19; clone size: .; J gene: TRBJ1-1; D gene: TRBD1; CDR3 protein: CASTETGLNTEAFF; CDR3 DNA: TGTGCCAGTACCGAGACAGGGCTTAACACTGAAGCTTTCTTT
V gene: TRBV2; clone size: .; J gene: TRBJ1-2; D gene: .; CDR3 protein: CASSERRQPNYGYTF; CDR3 DNA: TGTGCCAGCAGTGAACGGAGGCAACCTAACTATGGCTACACCTTC
V gene: TRBV5-6; clone size: .; J gene: TRBJ1-5; D gene: .; CDR3 protein: CASSLGGGQIYSNQPQHF; CDR3 DNA: TGTGCCAGCAGCTTAGGGGGAGGGCAGATTTATAGCAATCAGCCCCAGCATTTT
V gene: TRBV2; clone size: .; J gene: TRBJ2-1; D gene: TRBD1; CDR3 protein: CASGQVYNEQFF; CDR3 DNA: TGTGCCAGCGGACAGGTCTACAATGAGCAGTTCTTC
V gene: TRBV12-3/TRBV12-4; clone size: .; J gene: TRBJ2-3; D gene: .; CDR3 protein: CASSLSPPDTQYF; CDR3 DNA: TGTGCCAGCAGTTTATCTCCCCCCGATACGCAGTATTTT
V gene: TRBV5-1; clone size: .; J gene: TRBJ2-2; D gene: .; CDR3 protein: CASSLEAGTESGELFF; CDR3 DNA: TGCGCCAGCAGCTTGGAGGCAGGGACCGAATCCGGGGAGCTGTTTTTT
V gene: TRBV30; clone size: .; J gene: TRBJ1-2; D gene: .; CDR3 protein: CAWSNAEPTNYGYTF; CDR3 DNA: TGTGCCTGGAGTAATGCAGAACCCACTAACTATGGCTACACCTTC
V gene: TRBV18; clone size: .; J gene: TRBJ1-1; D gene: .; CDR3 protein: CASSSQGNTEAFF; CDR3 DNA: TGTGCCAGCTCATCCCAGGGGAACACTGAAGCTTTCTTT
V gene: TRBV19; clone size: few; J gene: TRBJ2-2; D gene: .; CDR3 protein: CASSRGTGELFF; CDR3 DNA: TGTGCCAGTAGTAGGGGCACCGGGGAGCTGTTTTTT
V gene: TRBV3-1/TRBV3-2; clone size: .; J gene: TRBJ2-7; D gene: .; CDR3 protein: CASSQDFYEQYF; CDR3 DNA: TGTGCCAGCAGCCAAGATTTCTACGAGCAGTACTTC
V gene: TRBV5-8; clone size: .; J gene: TRBJ2-2; D gene: .; CDR3 protein: CASKPYRELFF; CDR3 DNA: TGTGCCAGCAAGCCCTACCGGGAGCTGTTTTTT
V gene: TRBV6-5; clone size: .; J gene: TRBJ2-7; D gene: TRBD1; CDR3 protein: CASSNRGHYYEQYF; CDR3 DNA: TGTGCCAGCAGCAACAGGGGACACTACTACGAGCAGTACTTC
V gene: TRBV10-3; clone size: .; J gene: TRBJ2-1; D gene: .; CDR3 protein: CAIRERSNEQFF; CDR3 DNA: TGTGCCATCAGGGAGCGGTCCAATGAGCAGTTCTTC
V gene: TRBV11-2; clone size: .; J gene: TRBJ1-3; D gene: .; CDR3 protein: CASSLGTSSGNTIYF; CDR3 DNA: TGTGCCAGCAGCTTGGGAACGAGCTCTGGAAACACCATATATTTT
V gene: TRBV19; clone size: .; J gene: TRBJ1-5; D gene: TRBD1; CDR3 protein: CASSPQDRRNQPQHF; CDR3 DNA: TGTGCCAGTAGTCCCCAGGACAGGCGCAATCAGCCCCAGCATTTT
V gene: TRBV14; clone size: .; J gene: TRBJ2-2; D gene: .; CDR3 protein: CASTNINTGELFF; CDR3 DNA: TGTGCCAGCACAAATATAAACACCGGGGAGCTGTTTTTT
V gene: TRBV3-1/TRBV3-2; clone size: .; J gene: TRBJ2-3; D gene: .; CDR3 protein: CASSQGGRGTDTQYF; CDR3 DNA: TGTGCCAGCAGCCAGGGGGGCAGAGGCACAGATACGCAGTATTTT
V gene: TRBV7-2; clone size: .; J gene: TRBJ2-5; D gene: TRBD2; CDR3 protein: CASSPQGLAGVSQYF; CDR3 DNA: TGTGCCAGCAGCCCGCAGGGACTAGCGGGGGTTTCCCAGTACTTC
V gene: TRBV5-1; clone size: .; J gene: TRBJ2-6; D gene: .; CDR3 protein: CASSAQALSGANVLTF; CDR3 DNA: TGCGCCAGCAGCGCTCAGGCCCTCTCTGGGGCCAACGTCCTGACTTTC
V gene: TRBV5-1; clone size: .; J gene: TRBJ2-2; D gene: .; CDR3 protein: CASSLDLPRRGNTGELFF; CDR3 DNA: TGCGCCAGCAGCTTGGACCTACCCCGGAGGGGGAACACCGGGGAGCTGTTTTTT
V gene: TRBV30; clone size: .; J gene: TRBJ1-6; D gene: .; CDR3 protein: CAWSVGRGNSPLHF; CDR3 DNA: TGTGCCTGGAGTGTGGGTAGGGGGAATTCACCCCTCCACTTT
V gene: TRBV5-1; clone size: .; J gene: TRBJ2-3; D gene: TRBD2; CDR3 protein: CASSSVAGADTQYF; CDR3 DNA: TGCGCCAGCAGCTCCGTAGCGGGAGCGGATACGCAGTATTTT
V gene: TRBV28; clone size: .; J gene: TRBJ2-1; D gene: TRBD2; CDR3 protein: CASSLSSGSPNEQFF; CDR3 DNA: TGTGCCAGCAGTTTGAGTAGCGGGAGTCCCAATGAGCAGTTCTTC
V gene: TRBV19; clone size: .; J gene: TRBJ1-1; D gene: .; CDR3 protein: CASSKTVNTEAFF; CDR3 DNA: TGTGCCAGTAGTAAGACAGTGAACACTGAAGCTTTCTTT
V gene: TRBV28; clone size: .; J gene: TRBJ2-3; D gene: .; CDR3 protein: CASSTSTDTQYF; CDR3 DNA: TGTGCCAGCAGTACGAGCACAGATACGCAGTATTTT
V gene: TRBV4-2; clone size: .; J gene: TRBJ1-2; D gene: .; CDR3 protein: CASSQLDRLNYGYTF; CDR3 DNA: TGTGCCAGCAGCCAGTTGGACCGCCTCAACTATGGCTACACCTTC
V gene: TRBV14; clone size: .; J gene: TRBJ2-3; D gene: .; CDR3 protein: CASSQWTVRASTDTQYF; CDR3 DNA: TGTGCCAGCAGCCAGTGGACAGTTCGTGCAAGCACAGATACGCAGTATTTT
V gene: TRBV7-2; clone size: .; J gene: TRBJ1-5; D gene: .; CDR3 protein: CASSLDSQGLDQPQHF; CDR3 DNA: TGTGCCAGCAGCTTAGATTCACAGGGTTTGGATCAGCCCCAGCATTTT
V gene: TRBV18; clone size: few; J gene: TRBJ1-2; D gene: TRBD1; CDR3 protein: CASSRGTGLADYGYTF; CDR3 DNA: TGTGCCAGCTCCCGCGGGACAGGGCTTGCTGACTATGGCTACACCTTC
V gene: TRBV3-1/TRBV3-2; clone size: few; J gene: TRBJ2-1; D gene: .; CDR3 protein: CASSHRNEQFF; CDR3 DNA: TGTGCCAGCAGCCACAGGAATGAGCAGTTCTTC
V gene: TRBV4-2; clone size: once; J gene: TRBJ2-5; D gene: TRBD2; CDR3 protein: CASSKTSGGVIETQYF; CDR3 DNA: TGTGCCAGCAGCAAGACTAGCGGGGGGGTCATAGAGACCCAGTACTTC
V gene: TRBV6-5; clone size: .; J gene: TRBJ2-2; D gene: TRBD2; CDR3 protein: CASRDSGSTGELFF; CDR3 DNA: TGTGCCAGCAGGGATAGCGGGAGCACCGGGGAGCTGTTTTTT